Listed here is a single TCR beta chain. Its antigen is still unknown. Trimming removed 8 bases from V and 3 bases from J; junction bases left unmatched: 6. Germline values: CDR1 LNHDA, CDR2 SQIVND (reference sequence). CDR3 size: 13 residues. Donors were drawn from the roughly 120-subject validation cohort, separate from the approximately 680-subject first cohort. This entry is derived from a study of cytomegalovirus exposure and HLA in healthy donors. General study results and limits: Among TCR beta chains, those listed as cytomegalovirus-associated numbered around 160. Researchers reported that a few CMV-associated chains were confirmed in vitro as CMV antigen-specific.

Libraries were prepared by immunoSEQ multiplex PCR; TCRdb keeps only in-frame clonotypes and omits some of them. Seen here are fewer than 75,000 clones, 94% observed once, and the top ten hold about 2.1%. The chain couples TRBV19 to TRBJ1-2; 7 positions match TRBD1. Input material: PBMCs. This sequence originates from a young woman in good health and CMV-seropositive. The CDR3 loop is CASGTDFYYGYTF. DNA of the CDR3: TGTGCCAGTGGGACAGACTTCTACTATGGCTACACCTTC. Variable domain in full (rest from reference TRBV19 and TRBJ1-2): DGGITQSPKYLFRKEGQNVTLSCEQNLNHDAMYWYRQDPGQGLRLIYYSQIVNDFQKGDIAEGYSVSREKKESFPLTVTSAQKNPTAFYLCASGTDFYYGYTFGSGTRLTVV.